This T cell receptor beta chain comes out of a study of shared clonotypes between healthy human individuals (dated by TCRdb to the early 2020s). A note on the overall study: The cohort included three men and a couple of women between 18 and 49 years of age. Each donor's leukapheresis produced roughly between about 0.9 and 9.5 billion PBMCs. Different laboratories and diverse techniques were used to prepare libraries and sequence TCR repertoires, to increase sequencing depth and limit assay-specific biases. For each donor, CD4 naive and CD4 memory were each given three plates, CD8 naive was given two plates, and CD8 memory was given one plate. To estimate repertoire size and how much clonotypes are shared between individuals, the study performed deep sequencing of blood TCR repertoires from a handful of healthy adults. What the study reported, not specific to this receptor: Pairwise subsampling indicated that sequencing depth was expected to affect the degree of clonotype sharing among donors. The small number of donors limited the genetic and exposure-history diversity represented. Incomplete sequencing was indicated by rarefaction of sorted-subset datasets, despite the large sequencing depth. Higher generation probabilities were observed for clonotypes shared by all four sorted-subset donors than for non-shared clonotypes. Naive subsets generally had larger estimated clonotype richness than memory subsets did. Roughly 5.2% of naive CD4, approximately 3.7% of naive CD8, 2% to 2.5% of memory CD4, and over 0.35% of memory CD8 clonotypes were shared across four donors. Sampling was restricted to blood, and TCR repertoires in tissue are likely to differ from TCR repertoires in blood.

Healthy HIV-negative adults with no recently reported acute infections or vaccinations were included as donors. Every donor was a Caucasian adult living in Nashville, Tennessee, USA. CD4+ T cells were enriched through magnetic negative selection, after which naive cells were positively selected on CD45RA and the remaining negative fraction served as the memory subset. Blood was collected by leukapheresis, and PBMCs were isolated by Ficoll-Histopaque density gradient centrifugation and then cryopreserved in liquid nitrogen vapor phase. Analytical flow cytometry was used to check the purity and quantity of each magnetically sorted T cell population. Genomic DNA was isolated from every sorted fraction and measured by UV absorbance on a Nanodrop 2000c. Sequences MNHEY (CDR1) and SVGAGI (CDR2) are obtained from the germline V gene. The CDR3, from cysteine to phenylalanine, totals 14 residues. Only the CDR3 portion is preserved as DNA: 42 bases, with reading frame beginning at the first base. V is pared back by 6 bases and J by 8 bases, with 19 bases lying between the germline termini.

To note about this clone: Its antigen is still unknown. No much larger clone exists at a distance of one base, and base qualities are not known.

TCR CDR3 regions were amplified from genomic DNA by multiplex PCR using the deep immunoSEQ assay. Extracted genomic DNA from each cell subset was distributed evenly across all wells of several immunoSEQ 96-well plates, and each plate was treated as a replicate. For sorted subsets, approximately 210 ng genomic DNA, equal to approximately 30,000 T cell genomes, was loaded into each replicate PCR. The purified libraries were quantified using a Qubit 3.0 fluorometer, sized with a Bioanalyzer 2100, and then quantified again using the KAPA Library Quantification kit. Every immunoSEQ 96-well plate was sequenced on a dedicated single-read 150-cycle Illumina NextSeq 550 flow cell. In the source study's methods: Because the immunoSEQ output held only junctional sequences and lacked quality scores, the filtering could not match the filtering applied to full-length reads. Sequences were annotated with PyIR, a Python wrapper for IgBLAST v1.9, using IMGT germline references to assign V/J genes and CDR3. Reads with weak V/J assignments (E-value above 1e-6), missing CDR3, stop codons, out-of-frame junctions, or ambiguous translated residues were removed. V3J clonotypes were defined by identical inferred V gene, J gene, and CDR3 amino acid sequence. Percentage overlap between repertoires was computed as shared unique clonotypes divided by the size of the smaller repertoire. Three approaches were used to assess repertoire richness: RTK rarefaction, the Chao1 estimator, and Recon v2.1 estimates of unobserved clonotypes. For all TCRbeta clonotypes obtained by the gDNA method from several donors, generation probabilities were computed with OLGA. In TCRdb, the immuneACCESS table is reduced to in-frame sequences with V and J assigned. These tables do not hold every clone; where another copy was compared, an unresolved V gene accounts for under half, and the others remain unexplained. That table supplies the V and J calls and clone size; D and trimming were determined from the DNA. The table for this sample lists about a million clones; around three quarters of them were counted only once. In total, the top ten clones hold more than 0.85% of the sample.

The TCR comes from a young man in good health. Some clones in this sample may be carry-over from other donors' samples. The chain was built from TRBV6-5 and TRBJ1-2, and perhaps TRBD1 as D gene, on 6 matching bases. Sequencing was carried out using memory CD4+ T cells from PBMCs. According to the study, the label for this sample's cell subset or site signals: CD45RA-negative fraction. The CDR3 reads CASSQSWTAGGYTF. Read as DNA, the sequence is TGTGCCAGCAGCCAAAGTTGGACAGCGGGGGGCTACACCTTC.